This TCR beta chain was obtained from a study of shared clonotypes between healthy human individuals. Study results and caveats: Only blood was sampled; tissue repertoires likely differ. It was the non-shared clonotypes that had lower generation probabilities than clonotypes shared by all four donors.

The run depth of the assay was deep. Authors' data handling: Filtering differed for immunoSEQ, which gave only junction sequences without quality scores. Clones were sequenced by immunoSEQ multiplex PCR, and TCRdb holds only the in-frame ones, with some missing. V, J and clone size derive from that table, while D and trimming were established from the DNA sequence. The sample contains about 1 million clones, about 75% of which appear only once. Comments on this clone: Antigen specificity is unknown.

The CDR3 has 15 amino acids. J gave up 8 bases and V 3 bases, and 8 bases lay outside the gene matches. Germline CDR1 is SGHTA and CDR2 is FQGNSA. The J gene is TRBJ2-1, the V gene TRBV7-2; the match to TRBD2 covers 9 bases. The TCR originated in a man aged 18-30 years in good health. The material sequenced was memory CD4+ T cells sorted from blood. Subset: CD45RA-negative fraction. The CDR3 DNA sequence: TGTGCCAGCAGCTTTGCGGGAGGGCCAGGTGATGAGCAGTTCTTC. This encodes CASSFAGGPGDEQFF. The full variable domain, completed using reference TRBV7-2 and TRBJ2-1, is GAGVSQSPSNKVTEKGKDVELRCDPISGHTALYWYRQSLGQGLEFLIYFQGNSAPDKSGLPSDRFSAERTGGSVSTLTIQRTQQEDSAVYLCASSFAGGPGDEQFFGPGTRLTVL.